Given below is one T cell receptor (beta chain) in context. This entry comes from a study of cytomegalovirus exposure and HLA in healthy donors. 13 Jbeta primers and 60 Vbeta primers were used for the PCR. Produced via immunoSEQ multiplex PCR; TCRdb's table is partial and in-frame only. The sample records around 150,000 clones, about 65% being singletons. The CDR3 consists of 12 residues. In germline, CDR1 is SQVTM, CDR2 ANQGSEA. V lost 4 bases and J 3 bases, leaving 9 bases between the germline ends. Specimen: PBMCs. The receptor was isolated from a woman under 30 in good health and CMV-seropositive. The chain links TRBV29-1 to TRBJ2-5; the D gene is possibly TRBD2 (6 bases). The CDR3 reads CSVGIAEETQYF. In nucleotides, the CDR3 is TGCAGCGTTGGGATAGCGGAAGAGACCCAGTACTTC.